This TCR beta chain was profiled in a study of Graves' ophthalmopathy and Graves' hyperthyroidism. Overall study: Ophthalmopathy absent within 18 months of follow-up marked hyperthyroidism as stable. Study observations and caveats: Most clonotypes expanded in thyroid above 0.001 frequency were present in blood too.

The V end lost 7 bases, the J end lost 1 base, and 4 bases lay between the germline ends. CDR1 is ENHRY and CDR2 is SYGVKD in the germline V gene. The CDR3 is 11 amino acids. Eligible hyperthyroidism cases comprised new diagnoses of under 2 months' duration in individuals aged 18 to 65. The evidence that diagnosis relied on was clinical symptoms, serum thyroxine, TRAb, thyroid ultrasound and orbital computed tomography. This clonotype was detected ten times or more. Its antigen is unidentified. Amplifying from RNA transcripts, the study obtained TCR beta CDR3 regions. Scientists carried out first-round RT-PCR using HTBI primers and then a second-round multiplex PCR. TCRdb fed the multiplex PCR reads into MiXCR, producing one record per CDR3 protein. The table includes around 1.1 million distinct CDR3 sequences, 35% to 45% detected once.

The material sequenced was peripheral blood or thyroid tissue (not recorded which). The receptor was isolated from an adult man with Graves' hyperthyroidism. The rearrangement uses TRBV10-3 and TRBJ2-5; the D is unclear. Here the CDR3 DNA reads TGTGCCATCAAGACCCAAGAGACCCAGTACTTC. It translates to CAIKTQETQYF.